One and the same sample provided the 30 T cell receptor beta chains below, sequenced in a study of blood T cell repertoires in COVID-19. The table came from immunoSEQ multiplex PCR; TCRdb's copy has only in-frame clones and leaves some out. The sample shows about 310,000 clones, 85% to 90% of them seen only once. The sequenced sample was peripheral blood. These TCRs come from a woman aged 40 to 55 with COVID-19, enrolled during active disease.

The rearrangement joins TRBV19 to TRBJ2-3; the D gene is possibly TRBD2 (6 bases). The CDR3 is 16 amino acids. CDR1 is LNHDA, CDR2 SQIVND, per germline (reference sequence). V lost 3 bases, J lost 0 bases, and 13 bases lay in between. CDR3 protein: CASSIFGDSSTDTQYF. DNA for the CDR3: TGTGCCAGTAGTATTTTTGGGGACTCTAGCACAGATACGCAGTATTTT. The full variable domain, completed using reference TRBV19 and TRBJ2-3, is DGGITQSPKYLFRKEGQNVTLSCEQNLNHDAMYWYRQDPGQGLRLIYYSQIVNDFQKGDIAEGYSVSREKKESFPLTVTSAQKNPTAFYLCASSIFGDSSTDTQYFGPGTRLTVL.

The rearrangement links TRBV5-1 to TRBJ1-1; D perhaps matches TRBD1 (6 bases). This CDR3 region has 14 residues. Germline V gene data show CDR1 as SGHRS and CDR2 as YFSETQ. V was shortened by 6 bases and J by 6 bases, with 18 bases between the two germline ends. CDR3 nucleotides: TGCGCCAGCACGGATCCAGGGGTAGTGGCTGAAGCTTTCTTT. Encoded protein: CASTDPGVVAEAFF.

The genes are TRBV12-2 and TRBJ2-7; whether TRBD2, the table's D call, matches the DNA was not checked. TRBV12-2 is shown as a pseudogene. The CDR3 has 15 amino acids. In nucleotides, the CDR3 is TGTGCAAGTCGCCCAAATCGGACTTTCGCTGGCGAGCAGTACTTC. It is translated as CASRPNRTFAGEQYF.

Written as DNA, the CDR3 is TGTGCCAGCAGCCGAGGCGGGACAGACGAAAAACTGTTTTTT. This sequence encodes CASSRGGTDEKLFF. The V and J genes are TRBV27 and TRBJ1-4; TRBD1 matches 7 bases. Germline V gives CDR1 MNHEY, CDR2 SMNVEV (reference sequence). J lost 8 bases, V lost 6 bases, and 9 bases had no gene match. The CDR3 covers 14 residues.

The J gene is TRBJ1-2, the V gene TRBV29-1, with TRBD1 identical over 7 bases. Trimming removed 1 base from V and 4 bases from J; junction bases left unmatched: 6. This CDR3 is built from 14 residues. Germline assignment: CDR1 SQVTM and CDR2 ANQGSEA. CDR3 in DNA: TGCAGCGTTGAAGGGGGAACAGGGGTCTATGGCTACACCTTC. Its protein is CSVEGGTGVYGYTF.

This CDR3 is CASRSGFGTGGSGANVLTF. In DNA, the CDR3 is TGTGCCAGCAGATCTGGTTTTGGGACAGGGGGGTCTGGGGCCAACGTCCTGACTTTC. V is TRBV7-3 and J is TRBJ2-6, with TRBD1 matching over 11 bases. The CDR3 length is 19 residues. The germline gives CDR1 SGHTA, CDR2 FQGTGA. V gave up 6 bases and J gave up 1 base; unmatched junction bases: 11.

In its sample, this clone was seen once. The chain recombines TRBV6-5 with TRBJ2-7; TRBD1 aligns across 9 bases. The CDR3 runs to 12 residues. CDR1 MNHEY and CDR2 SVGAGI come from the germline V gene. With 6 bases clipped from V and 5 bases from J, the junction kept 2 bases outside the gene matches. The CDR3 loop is CASRQGANEQYF. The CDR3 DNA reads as TGTGCCAGCAGACAGGGGGCGAACGAGCAGTACTTC.

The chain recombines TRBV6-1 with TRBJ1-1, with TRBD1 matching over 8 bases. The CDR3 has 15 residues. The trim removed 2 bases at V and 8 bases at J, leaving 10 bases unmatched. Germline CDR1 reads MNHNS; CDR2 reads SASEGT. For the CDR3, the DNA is TGTGCCAGCAGTGAATGGGACAGGCCTACTGTAGAAGCTTTCTTT. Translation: CASSEWDRPTVEAFF.

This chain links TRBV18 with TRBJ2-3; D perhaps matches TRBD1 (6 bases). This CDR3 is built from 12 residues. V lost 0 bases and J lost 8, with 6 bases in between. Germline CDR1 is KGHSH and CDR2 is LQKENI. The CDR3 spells CASSPPDSTQYF. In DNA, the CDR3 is TGTGCCAGCTCACCACCGGACAGTACGCAGTATTTT.

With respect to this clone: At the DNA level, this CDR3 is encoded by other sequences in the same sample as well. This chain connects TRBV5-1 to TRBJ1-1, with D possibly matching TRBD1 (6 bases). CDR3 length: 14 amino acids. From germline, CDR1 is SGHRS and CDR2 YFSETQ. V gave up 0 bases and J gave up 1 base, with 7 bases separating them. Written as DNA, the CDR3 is TGCGCCAGCAGCTTGGTACAGGGGAACACTGAAGCTTTCTTT. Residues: CASSLVQGNTEAFF.

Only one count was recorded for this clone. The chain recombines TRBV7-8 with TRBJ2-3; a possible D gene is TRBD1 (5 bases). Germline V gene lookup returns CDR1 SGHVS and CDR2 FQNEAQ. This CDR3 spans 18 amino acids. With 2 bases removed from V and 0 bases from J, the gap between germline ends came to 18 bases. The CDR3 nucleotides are TGTGCCAGCAGCTTAATCGCGCAGGGTGGGTTTAGCACAGATACGCAGTATTTT. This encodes CASSLIAQGGFSTDTQYF. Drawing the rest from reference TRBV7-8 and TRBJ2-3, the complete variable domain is GAGVSQSPRYKVAKRGQDVALRCDPISGHVSLFWYQQALGQGPEFLTYFQNEAQLDKSGLPSDRFFAERPEGSVSTLKIQRTQQEDSAVYLCASSLIAQGGFSTDTQYFGPGTRLTVL.

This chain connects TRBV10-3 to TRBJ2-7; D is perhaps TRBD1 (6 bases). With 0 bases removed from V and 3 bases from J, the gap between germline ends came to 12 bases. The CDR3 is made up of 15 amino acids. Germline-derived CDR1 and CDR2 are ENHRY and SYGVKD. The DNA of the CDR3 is TGTGCCATCAGTGAGTCGACAGGTAGACTCTACGAGCAGTACTTC. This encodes CAISESTGRLYEQYF.

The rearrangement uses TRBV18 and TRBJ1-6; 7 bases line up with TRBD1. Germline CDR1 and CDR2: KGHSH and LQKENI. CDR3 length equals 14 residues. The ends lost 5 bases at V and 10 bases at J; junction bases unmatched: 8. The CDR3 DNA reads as TGTGCCAGCTCATCGACAGGGAGTCAATCACCCCTCCACTTT. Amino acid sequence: CASSSTGSQSPLHF. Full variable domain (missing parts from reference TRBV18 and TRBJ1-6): NAGVMQNPRHLVRRRGQEARLRCSPMKGHSHVYWYRQLPEEGLKFMVYLQKENIIDESGMPKERFSAEFPKEGPSILRIQQVVRGDSAAYFCASSSTGSQSPLHFGNGTRLTVT.

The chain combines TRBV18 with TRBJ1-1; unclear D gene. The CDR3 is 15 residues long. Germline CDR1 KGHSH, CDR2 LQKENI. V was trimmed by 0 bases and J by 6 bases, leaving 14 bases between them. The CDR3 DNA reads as TGTGCCAGCTCACCACCGAGCAGGAGGGCCCCTGAAGCTTTCTTT. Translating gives CASSPPSRRAPEAFF.

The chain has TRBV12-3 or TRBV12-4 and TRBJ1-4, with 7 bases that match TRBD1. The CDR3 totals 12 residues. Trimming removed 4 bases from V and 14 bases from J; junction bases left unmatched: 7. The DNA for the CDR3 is TGTGCCAGCAGTTCCCCAGGGGGTATGCTGTTTTTT. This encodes CASSSPGGMLFF.

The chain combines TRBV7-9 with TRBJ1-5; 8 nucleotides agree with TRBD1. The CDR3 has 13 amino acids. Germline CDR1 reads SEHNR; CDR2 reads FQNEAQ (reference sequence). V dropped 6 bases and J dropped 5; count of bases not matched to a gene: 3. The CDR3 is CASRLDRDQPQHF. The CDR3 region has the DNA TGTGCCAGCAGACTGGACAGGGATCAGCCCCAGCATTTT. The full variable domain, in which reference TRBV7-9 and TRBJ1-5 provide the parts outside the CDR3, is DTGVSQNPRHKITKRGQNVTFRCDPISEHNRLYWYRQTLGQGPEFLTYFQNEAQLEKSRLLSDRFSAERPKGSFSTLEIQRTEQGDSAMYLCASRLDRDQPQHFGDGTRLSIL.

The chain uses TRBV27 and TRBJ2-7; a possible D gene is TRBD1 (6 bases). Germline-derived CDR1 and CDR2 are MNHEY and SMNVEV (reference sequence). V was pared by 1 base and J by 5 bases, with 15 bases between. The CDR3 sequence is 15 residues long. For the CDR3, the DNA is TGTGCCAGCAGTTTATGGCCGGGACAATGGGACGAGCAGTACTTC. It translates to CASSLWPGQWDEQYF.

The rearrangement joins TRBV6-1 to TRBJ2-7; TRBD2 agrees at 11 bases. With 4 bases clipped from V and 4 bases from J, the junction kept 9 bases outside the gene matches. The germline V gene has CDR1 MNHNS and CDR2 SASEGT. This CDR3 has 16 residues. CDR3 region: CASSAASGGPVYEQYF. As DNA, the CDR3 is TGTGCCAGCAGTGCGGCTAGCGGGGGGCCCGTGTACGAGCAGTACTTC.

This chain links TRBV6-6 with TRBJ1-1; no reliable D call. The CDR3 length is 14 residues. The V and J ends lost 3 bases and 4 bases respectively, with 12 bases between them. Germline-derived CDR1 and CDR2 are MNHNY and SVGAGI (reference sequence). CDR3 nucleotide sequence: TGTGCCAGCAGTTATGAAATGCTGAGCACTGAAGCTTTCTTT. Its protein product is CASSYEMLSTEAFF.

The CDR3 sequence: CASTFGDYTFQETQYF. The CDR3 DNA follows: TGTGCCAGCACCTTCGGGGACTACACATTTCAAGAGACCCAGTACTTC. This chain connects TRBV6-6 to TRBJ2-5; 7 nucleotides match TRBD2. The germline V gene encodes CDR1 MNHNY and CDR2 SVGAGI (reference sequence). The CDR3 sequence is 16 residues long. V lost 7 bases, J lost 2 bases, and 13 bases stayed unmatched.

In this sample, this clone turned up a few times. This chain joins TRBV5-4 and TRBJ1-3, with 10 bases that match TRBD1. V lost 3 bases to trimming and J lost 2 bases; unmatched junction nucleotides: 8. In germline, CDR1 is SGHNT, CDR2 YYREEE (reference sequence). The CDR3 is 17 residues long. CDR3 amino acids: CASSSDAGQGTGNTIYF. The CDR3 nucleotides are TGTGCCAGCAGCTCCGATGCGGGACAGGGGACTGGAAACACCATATATTTT.

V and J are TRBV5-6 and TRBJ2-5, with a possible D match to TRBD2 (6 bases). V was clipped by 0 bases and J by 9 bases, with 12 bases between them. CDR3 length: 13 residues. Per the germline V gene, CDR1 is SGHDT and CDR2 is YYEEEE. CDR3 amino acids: CASSLGGGVAQYF. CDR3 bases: TGTGCCAGCAGCTTGGGTGGAGGGGTGGCCCAGTACTTC.

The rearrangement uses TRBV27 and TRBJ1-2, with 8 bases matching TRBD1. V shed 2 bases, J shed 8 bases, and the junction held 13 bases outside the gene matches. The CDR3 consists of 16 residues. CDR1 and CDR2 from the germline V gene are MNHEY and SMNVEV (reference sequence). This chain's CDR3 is CASSLENPGTGLGYTF. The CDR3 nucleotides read TGTGCCAGCAGTTTAGAAAACCCCGGGACAGGCCTGGGCTACACCTTC.

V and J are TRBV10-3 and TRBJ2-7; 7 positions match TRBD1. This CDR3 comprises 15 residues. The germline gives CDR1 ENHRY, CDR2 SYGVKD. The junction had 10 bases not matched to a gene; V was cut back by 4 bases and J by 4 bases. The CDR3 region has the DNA TGTGCCATCAGTGTTGAAGGGGGCTACGGTTACGAGCAGTACTTC. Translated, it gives CAISVEGGYGYEQYF.

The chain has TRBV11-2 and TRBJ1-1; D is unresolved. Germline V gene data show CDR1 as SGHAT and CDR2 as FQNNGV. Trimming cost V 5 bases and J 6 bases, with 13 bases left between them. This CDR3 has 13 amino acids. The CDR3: CASSGLLVSEAFF. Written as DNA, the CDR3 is TGTGCCAGCAGCGGACTTCTGGTCTCTGAAGCTTTCTTT.

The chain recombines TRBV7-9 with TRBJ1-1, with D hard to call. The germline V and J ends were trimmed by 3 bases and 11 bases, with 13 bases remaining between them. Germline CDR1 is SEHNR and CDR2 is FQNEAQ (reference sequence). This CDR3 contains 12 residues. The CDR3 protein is CASSLSGLSAFF. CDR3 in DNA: TGTGCCAGCAGCTTGTCCGGTCTCTCCGCTTTCTTT.

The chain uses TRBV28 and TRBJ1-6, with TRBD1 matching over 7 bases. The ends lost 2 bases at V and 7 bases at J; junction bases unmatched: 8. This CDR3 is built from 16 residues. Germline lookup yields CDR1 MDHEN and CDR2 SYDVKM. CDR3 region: CASSLATGVSNSPLHF. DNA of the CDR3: TGTGCCAGCAGTTTAGCCACAGGGGTAAGCAATTCACCCCTCCACTTT. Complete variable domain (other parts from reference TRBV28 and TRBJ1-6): DVKVTQSSRYLVKRTGEKVFLECVQDMDHENMFWYRQDPGLGLRLIYFSYDVKMKEKGDIPEGYSVSREKKERFSLILESASTNQTSMYLCASSLATGVSNSPLHFGNGTRLTVT.

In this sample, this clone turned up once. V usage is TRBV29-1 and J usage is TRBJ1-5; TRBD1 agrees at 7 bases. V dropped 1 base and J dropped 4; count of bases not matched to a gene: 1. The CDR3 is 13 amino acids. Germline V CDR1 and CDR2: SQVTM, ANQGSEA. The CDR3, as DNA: TGCAGCGTTGAAGCAGGGGGTAATCAGCCCCAGCATTTT. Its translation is CSVEAGGNQPQHF. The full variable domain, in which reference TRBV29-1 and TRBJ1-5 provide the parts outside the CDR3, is SAVISQKPSRDICQRGTSLTIQCQVDSQVTMMFWYRQQPGQSLTLIATANQGSEATYESGFVIDKFPISRPNLTFSTLTVSNMSPEDSSIYLCSVEAGGNQPQHFGDGTRLSIL.

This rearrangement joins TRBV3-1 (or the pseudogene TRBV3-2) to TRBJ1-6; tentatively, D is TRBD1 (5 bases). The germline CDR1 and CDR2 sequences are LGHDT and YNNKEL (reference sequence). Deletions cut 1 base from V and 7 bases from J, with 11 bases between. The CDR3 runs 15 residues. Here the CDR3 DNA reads TGTGCCAGCAGCCAAGTGCAGGGAGGCAATTCACCCCTCCACTTT. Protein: CASSQVQGGNSPLHF.

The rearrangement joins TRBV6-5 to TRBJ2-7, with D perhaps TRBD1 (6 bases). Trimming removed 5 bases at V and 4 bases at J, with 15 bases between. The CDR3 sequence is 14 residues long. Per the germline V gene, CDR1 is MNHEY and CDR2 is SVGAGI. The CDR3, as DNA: TGTGCCAGCAGTCCAAGGCCCCAGGGGTACGAGCAGTACTTC. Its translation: CASSPRPQGYEQYF.